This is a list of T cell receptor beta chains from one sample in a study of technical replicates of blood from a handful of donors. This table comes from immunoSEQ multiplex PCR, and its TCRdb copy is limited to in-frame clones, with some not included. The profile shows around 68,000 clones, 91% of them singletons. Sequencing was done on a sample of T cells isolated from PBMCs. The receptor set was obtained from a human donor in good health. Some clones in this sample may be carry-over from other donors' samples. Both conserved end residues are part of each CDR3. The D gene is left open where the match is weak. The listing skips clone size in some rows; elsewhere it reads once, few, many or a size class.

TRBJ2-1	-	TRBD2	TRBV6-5	CASSYRGRNSDEQFF	TGTGCCAGCAGTTACCGCGGGAGGAATAGCGATGAGCAGTTCTTC
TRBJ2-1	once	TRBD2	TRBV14	CASSQLTLAGGGNEQFF	TGTGCCAGCAGCCAACTCACTCTAGCGGGGGGAGGCAATGAGCAGTTCTTC
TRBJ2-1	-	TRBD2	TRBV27	CASSPTSGRVLGFEQFF	TGTGCCAGCAGTCCTACTAGCGGACGAGTCCTGGGCTTTGAGCAGTTCTTC
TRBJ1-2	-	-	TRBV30	CAWSVEGAGYGYTF	TGTGCCTGGAGTGTCGAGGGCGCAGGCTATGGCTACACCTTC
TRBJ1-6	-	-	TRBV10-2	CASSESAAPRTPLHF	TGCGCCAGCAGTGAGTCGGCGGCCCCCCGGACTCCCCTCCACTTT
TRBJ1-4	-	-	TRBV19	CASSRALGRGLFF	TGTGCCAGTAGTAGGGCCCTCGGCAGGGGACTGTTTTTT
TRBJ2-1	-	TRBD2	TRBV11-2	CASSWWREDNEQFF	TGTGCCAGCAGCTGGTGGCGGGAGGACAATGAGCAGTTCTTC
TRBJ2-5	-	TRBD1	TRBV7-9	CASSLAGTGVSLAGETQYF	TGTGCCAGCAGCTTAGCCGGGACAGGGGTGAGCTTAGCGGGCGAGACCCAGTACTTC
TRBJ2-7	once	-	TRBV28	CASSLKASGNYEQYF	TGTGCCAGCAGTTTAAAGGCCTCGGGAAACTACGAGCAGTACTTC
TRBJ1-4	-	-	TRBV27	CASSPLDSNEKLFF	TGTGCCAGCAGTCCCCTGGACAGTAATGAAAAACTGTTTTTT
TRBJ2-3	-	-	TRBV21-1	CASRKTSGSLTDTQYF	TGTGCCAGCAGGAAAACTAGCGGGAGCCTCACAGATACGCAGTATTTT
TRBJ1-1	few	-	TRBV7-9	CASSTKDKQREAFF	TGTGCCAGCAGCACAAAGGACAAGCAGCGTGAAGCTTTCTTT
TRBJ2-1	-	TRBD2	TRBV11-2	CASLRTSSYNEQFF	TGTGCCAGCTTGAGGACTAGCTCCTACAATGAGCAGTTCTTC
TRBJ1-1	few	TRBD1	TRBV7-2	CASSLDRGHTEAFF	TGTGCCAGCAGCCTTGACAGGGGGCACACTGAAGCTTTCTTT
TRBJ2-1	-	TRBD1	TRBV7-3	CASSFDRGNEQFF	TGTGCCAGCAGCTTTGACAGGGGTAATGAGCAGTTCTTC
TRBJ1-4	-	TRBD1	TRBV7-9	CASSWWTGRGTNEKLFF	TGTGCCAGCAGCTGGTGGACAGGACGGGGAACTAATGAAAAACTGTTTTTT
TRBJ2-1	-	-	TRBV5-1	CASSLTHPNEQFF	TGCGCCAGCAGCTTGACACACCCGAATGAGCAGTTCTTC
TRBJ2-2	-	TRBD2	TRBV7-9	CASSSLGLAGGPTGELFF	TGTGCCAGCAGCTCCCTCGGACTAGCGGGGGGCCCCACCGGGGAGCTGTTTTTT
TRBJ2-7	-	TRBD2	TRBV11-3	CASSLEGFGRGVNSYEQYF	TGTGCCAGCAGCTTAGAAGGGTTCGGGCGGGGGGTAAACTCCTACGAGCAGTACTTC
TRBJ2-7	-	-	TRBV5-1	CASSSDFPESYEQYF	TGCGCCAGCAGTTCGGACTTTCCCGAGTCCTACGAGCAGTACTTC
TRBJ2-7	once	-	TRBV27	CASSFATETYEQYF	TGTGCCAGCAGTTTCGCGACTGAAACCTACGAGCAGTACTTC
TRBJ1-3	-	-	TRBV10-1	CASSRDTSSGNTIYF	TGCGCCAGCAGCCGGGACACGAGCTCTGGAAACACCATATATTTT
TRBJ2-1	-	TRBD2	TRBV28	CASSWAGGTEQFF	TGTGCCAGCAGTTGGGCGGGGGGAACTGAGCAGTTCTTC
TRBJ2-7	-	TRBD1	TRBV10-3	CATGQGMYEQYF	TGTGCCACCGGACAGGGAATGTACGAGCAGTACTTC
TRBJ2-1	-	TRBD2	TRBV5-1	CASSAGTSIMNEQFF	TGCGCCAGCAGCGCCGGGACTAGTATAATGAATGAGCAGTTCTTC
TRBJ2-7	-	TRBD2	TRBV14	CASSLAGGSSYEQYF	TGTGCCAGCAGCCTCGCCGGGGGGAGCTCCTACGAGCAGTACTTC
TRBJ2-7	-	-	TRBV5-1	CASSGVQSKFYEQYF	TGCGCCAGCAGCGGAGTTCAGTCAAAATTCTACGAGCAGTACTTC